A selection of T cell receptor beta chains follows, all from one sample in a study of cytomegalovirus exposure and HLA in healthy donors. The table came from immunoSEQ multiplex PCR; TCRdb's copy has only in-frame clones and leaves some out. The sample holds under 300,000 clones, approximately 84% seen once. The material sequenced was PBMCs. The receptors derive from a woman in her thirties or forties in good health and CMV-seropositive. CDR3s include the opening cysteine and the closing phenylalanine or tryptophan. Each record gives: J gene, V gene, clone size, D gene, CDR3 length, CDR3 DNA, CDR3 protein. D genes are given only for firm matches. Not all rows give a size; the values are once, few, many and, for expanded clones, a class.

J gene: TRBJ2-7; V gene: TRBV18; clone size: NA; D gene: TRBD1; CDR3 length: 16; CDR3 DNA: TGTGCCAGCTCACCGGGGACAGGGAGTGATTCCTACGAGCAGTACTTC; CDR3 protein: CASSPGTGSDSYEQYF
J gene: TRBJ2-3; V gene: TRBV28; clone size: NA; D gene: NA; CDR3 length: 14; CDR3 DNA: TGTGCCAGCAGTTATTCGAGGGAACAAGATACGCAGTATTTT; CDR3 protein: CASSYSREQDTQYF
J gene: TRBJ2-7; V gene: TRBV5-5; clone size: NA; D gene: TRBD1; CDR3 length: 14; CDR3 DNA: TGTGCCAGACCGGGACAGGGGGCCTTCAACGAGCAGTACTTC; CDR3 protein: CARPGQGAFNEQYF
J gene: TRBJ2-1; V gene: TRBV18; clone size: NA; D gene: TRBD1; CDR3 length: 15; CDR3 DNA: TGTGCCAGCTCACCTAACAGGGGGGATTACAATGAGCAGTTCTTC; CDR3 protein: CASSPNRGDYNEQFF
J gene: TRBJ2-7; V gene: TRBV6-4; clone size: NA; D gene: TRBD2; CDR3 length: 17; CDR3 DNA: TGTGCCGCAAGATGGGGACTAGCGGATGTAAGAAGATACGAGCAGTACTTC; CDR3 protein: CAARWGLADVRRYEQYF
J gene: TRBJ2-3; V gene: TRBV11-3; clone size: NA; D gene: NA; CDR3 length: 16; CDR3 DNA: TGTGCCAGCAGCCCCGACACGGGGAGTTGGACAGATACGCAGTATTTT; CDR3 protein: CASSPDTGSWTDTQYF
J gene: TRBJ1-5; V gene: TRBV5-8; clone size: NA; D gene: TRBD1; CDR3 length: 17; CDR3 DNA: TGTGCCAGCAGCTTGAACGCCGTGGGACAGGGGCGCGGGCCCCAGCATTTT; CDR3 protein: CASSLNAVGQGRGPQHF
J gene: TRBJ2-1; V gene: TRBV11-3; clone size: NA; D gene: TRBD2; CDR3 length: 18; CDR3 DNA: TGTGCCAGCAGGCAAGCCCCTACTAGCGGGAGCCGGGGGAATGAGCAGTTCTTC; CDR3 protein: CASRQAPTSGSRGNEQFF
J gene: TRBJ2-2; V gene: TRBV19; clone size: NA; D gene: TRBD2; CDR3 length: 16; CDR3 DNA: TGTGCCAGTACCAAAATCCTAGCGGGGACCACCGGGGAGCTGTTTTTT; CDR3 protein: CASTKILAGTTGELFF
J gene: TRBJ2-2; V gene: TRBV19; clone size: NA; D gene: NA; CDR3 length: 14; CDR3 DNA: TGTGCCAGTAGTATCGGTAGGGGGACCGGGGAGCTGTTTTTT; CDR3 protein: CASSIGRGTGELFF
J gene: TRBJ1-2; V gene: TRBV5-4; clone size: few; D gene: NA; CDR3 length: 15; CDR3 DNA: TGTGCCAGCAGCGGATCTGGGGGCATTATCTATGGCTACACCTTC; CDR3 protein: CASSGSGGIIYGYTF
J gene: TRBJ1-6; V gene: TRBV19; clone size: NA; D gene: NA; CDR3 length: 14; CDR3 DNA: TGTGCCAGTAGTATCTCACAGAGACATTCACCCCTCCACTTT; CDR3 protein: CASSISQRHSPLHF
J gene: TRBJ1-1; V gene: TRBV11-2; clone size: NA; D gene: NA; CDR3 length: 13; CDR3 DNA: TGTGCCAGCAGCTTACATTTGAACACTGAAGCTTTCTTT; CDR3 protein: CASSLHLNTEAFF
J gene: TRBJ2-7; V gene: TRBV5-1; clone size: NA; D gene: TRBD1; CDR3 length: 17; CDR3 DNA: TGCGCCAGCAGCTTGGAGGTCATGGGGACAGGGGTAAACGAGCAGTACTTC; CDR3 protein: CASSLEVMGTGVNEQYF
J gene: TRBJ1-6; V gene: TRBV2; clone size: NA; D gene: TRBD1; CDR3 length: 13; CDR3 DNA: TGTGCCACTGACGGGACAGGGGCCTCACCCCTCCACTTT; CDR3 protein: CATDGTGASPLHF
J gene: TRBJ1-4; V gene: TRBV6-5; clone size: NA; D gene: NA; CDR3 length: 13; CDR3 DNA: TGTGCCAGCAGTTACGCGTACAATGAAAAACTGTTTTTT; CDR3 protein: CASSYAYNEKLFF
J gene: TRBJ2-7; V gene: TRBV27; clone size: NA; D gene: TRBD2; CDR3 length: 14; CDR3 DNA: TGTGCCAGCAAACGATTCGGGGGGAGATACGAGCAGTACTTC; CDR3 protein: CASKRFGGRYEQYF
J gene: TRBJ1-2; V gene: TRBV4-1; clone size: NA; D gene: NA; CDR3 length: 13; CDR3 DNA: TGCGCCAGCAGCCAAGAACAGGGCCATGGCTACACCTTC; CDR3 protein: CASSQEQGHGYTF
J gene: TRBJ2-1; V gene: TRBV5-6; clone size: NA; D gene: TRBD2; CDR3 length: 16; CDR3 DNA: TGTGCCAGCAGCGGCGGGACTAGCGGGAGAATCAATGAGCAGTTCTTC; CDR3 protein: CASSGGTSGRINEQFF
J gene: TRBJ1-2; V gene: TRBV28; clone size: NA; D gene: TRBD1; CDR3 length: 16; CDR3 DNA: TGTGCCCCCCTGGCGGGGGGACAGGGGTTTTGCAGCGGCTACACCTTC; CDR3 protein: CAPLAGGQGFCSGYTF
J gene: TRBJ2-2; V gene: TRBV7-2; clone size: few; D gene: TRBD2; CDR3 length: 14; CDR3 DNA: TGTGCCAGCAGCCCAACTAGCGGGACCGGGGAGCTGTTTTTT; CDR3 protein: CASSPTSGTGELFF
J gene: TRBJ2-7; V gene: TRBV15; clone size: NA; D gene: TRBD2; CDR3 length: 17; CDR3 DNA: TGTGCCACCAGCGGGGGGGAAGGGGAGAGGAGCTCCTACGAGCAGTACTTC; CDR3 protein: CATSGGEGERSSYEQYF
J gene: TRBJ2-3; V gene: TRBV18; clone size: NA; D gene: TRBD2; CDR3 length: 15; CDR3 DNA: TGTGCCAGCTCAGTCAGCGGGGAAAGCACAGATACGCAGTATTTT; CDR3 protein: CASSVSGESTDTQYF
J gene: TRBJ2-2; V gene: TRBV10-3; clone size: NA; D gene: NA; CDR3 length: 15; CDR3 DNA: TGTGCCATCAGGGGAAAACAGGTTCCCACCGGGGAGCTGTTTTTT; CDR3 protein: CAIRGKQVPTGELFF
J gene: TRBJ2-1; V gene: TRBV19; clone size: NA; D gene: TRBD1; CDR3 length: 13; CDR3 DNA: TGTGCCAGTAGGGACAGGGGGCGGAATGAGCAGTTCTTC; CDR3 protein: CASRDRGRNEQFF
J gene: TRBJ2-6; V gene: TRBV4-2; clone size: once; D gene: TRBD1; CDR3 length: 18; CDR3 DNA: TGTGCCAGCAGCCCCCCGGGACAGGGGGTCTCTGGGGCCAACGTCCTGACTTTC; CDR3 protein: CASSPPGQGVSGANVLTF
J gene: TRBJ1-2; V gene: TRBV5-4; clone size: NA; D gene: NA; CDR3 length: 15; CDR3 DNA: TGTGCCAGCAGCTTGAGGGGTGACAGCTTCTATGGCTACACCTTC; CDR3 protein: CASSLRGDSFYGYTF